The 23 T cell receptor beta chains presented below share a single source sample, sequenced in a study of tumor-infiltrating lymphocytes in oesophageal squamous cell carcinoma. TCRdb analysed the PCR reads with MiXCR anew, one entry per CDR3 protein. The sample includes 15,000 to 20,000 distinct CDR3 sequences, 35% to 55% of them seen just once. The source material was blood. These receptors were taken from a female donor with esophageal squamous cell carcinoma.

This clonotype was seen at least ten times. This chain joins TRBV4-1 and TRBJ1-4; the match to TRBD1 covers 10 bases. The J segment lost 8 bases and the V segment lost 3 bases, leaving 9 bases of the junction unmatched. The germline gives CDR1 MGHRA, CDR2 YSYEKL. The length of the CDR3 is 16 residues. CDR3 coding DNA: TGCGCCAGCAGCCAGGGTCCGGGACAGGGGAGCGAAAAACTGTTTTTT. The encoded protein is CASSQGPGQGSEKLFF.

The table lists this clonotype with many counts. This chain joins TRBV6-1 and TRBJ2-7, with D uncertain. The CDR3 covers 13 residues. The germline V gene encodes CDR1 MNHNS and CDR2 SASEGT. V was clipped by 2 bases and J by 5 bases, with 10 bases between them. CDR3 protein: CASSEPRPNEQYF. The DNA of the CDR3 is TGTGCCAGCAGTGAACCGAGACCCAACGAGCAGTACTTC.

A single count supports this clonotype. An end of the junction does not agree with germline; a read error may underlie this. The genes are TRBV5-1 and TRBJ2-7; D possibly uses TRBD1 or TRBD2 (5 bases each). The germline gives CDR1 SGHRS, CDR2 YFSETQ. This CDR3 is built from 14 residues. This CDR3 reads CASSLAGPDGELYF. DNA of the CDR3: TGCGCCAGCAGCTTGGCGGGGCCGGACGGGGAGCTGTACTTC.

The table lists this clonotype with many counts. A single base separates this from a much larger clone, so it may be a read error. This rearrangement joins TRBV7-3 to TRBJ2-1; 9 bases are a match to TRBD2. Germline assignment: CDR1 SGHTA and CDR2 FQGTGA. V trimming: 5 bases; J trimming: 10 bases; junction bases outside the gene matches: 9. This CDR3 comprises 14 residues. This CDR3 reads CASSRGGAEYEQFF. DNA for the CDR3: TGTGCCAGCAGCCGCGGGGGGGCCGAATACGAGCAGTTCTTC.

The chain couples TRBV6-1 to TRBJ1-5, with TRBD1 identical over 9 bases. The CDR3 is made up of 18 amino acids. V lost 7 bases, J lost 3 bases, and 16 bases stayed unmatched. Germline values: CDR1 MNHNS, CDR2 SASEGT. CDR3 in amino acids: CASTGTGSTEGYNQPQHF. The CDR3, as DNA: TGTGCCAGCACGGGGACAGGGTCCACCGAGGGGTACAATCAGCCCCAGCATTTT.

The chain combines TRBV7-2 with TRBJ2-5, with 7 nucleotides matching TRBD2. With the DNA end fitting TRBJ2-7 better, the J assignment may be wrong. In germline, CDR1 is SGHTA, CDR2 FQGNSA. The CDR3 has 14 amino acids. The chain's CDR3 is CASSLALATYEQYF. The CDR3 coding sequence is TGTGCCAGCAGCTTAGCACTAGCGACCTACGAGCAGTACTTC.

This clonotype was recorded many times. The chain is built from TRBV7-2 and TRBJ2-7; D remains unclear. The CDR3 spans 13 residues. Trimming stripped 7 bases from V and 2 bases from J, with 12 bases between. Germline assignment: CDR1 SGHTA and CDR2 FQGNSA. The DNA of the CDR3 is TGTGCCAGCACCCGATCAAGGACCTACGAGCAGTACTTC. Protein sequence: CASTRSRTYEQYF.

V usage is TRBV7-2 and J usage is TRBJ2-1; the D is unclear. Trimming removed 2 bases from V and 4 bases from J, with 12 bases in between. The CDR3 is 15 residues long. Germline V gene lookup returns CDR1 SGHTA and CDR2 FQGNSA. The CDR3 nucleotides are TGTGCCAGCAGCTTAAGCCCTAGTCCTTACAATGAGCAGTTCTTC. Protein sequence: CASSLSPSPYNEQFF. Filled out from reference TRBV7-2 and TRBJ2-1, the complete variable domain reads GAGVSQSPSNKVTEKGKDVELRCDPISGHTALYWYRQSLGQGLEFLIYFQGNSAPDKSGLPSDRFSAERTGGSVSTLTIQRTQQEDSAVYLCASSLSPSPYNEQFFGPGTRLTVL.

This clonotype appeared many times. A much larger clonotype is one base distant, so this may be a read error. The CDR3 spells CASSPEGTSGSYEQYF. In nucleotides, the CDR3 is TGTGCCAGCAGCCCGGAAGGGACTAGCGGGAGTTATGAGCAGTACTTC. V gene TRBV5-8 combines with J gene TRBJ2-5, with TRBD2 matching 14 bases. Germline loops: CDR1 SGHTS, CDR2 YDEGEE. V gave up 4 bases and J gave up 11 bases; unmatched junction bases: 13. The CDR3 consists of 16 residues.

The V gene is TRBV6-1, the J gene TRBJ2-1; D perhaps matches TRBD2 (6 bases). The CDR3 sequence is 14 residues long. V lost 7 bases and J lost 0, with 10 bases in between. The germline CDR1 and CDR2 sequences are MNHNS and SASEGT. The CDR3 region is CASIPTSSYNEQFF. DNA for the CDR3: TGTGCCAGCATCCCGACTAGCTCCTACAATGAGCAGTTCTTC.

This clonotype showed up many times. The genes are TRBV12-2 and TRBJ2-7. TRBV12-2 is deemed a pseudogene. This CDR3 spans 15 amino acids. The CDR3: CASRLEVSPDNEQYF. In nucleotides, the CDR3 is TGTGCAAGTCGCTTAGAGGTTAGCCCAGACAATGAGCAGTACTTC.

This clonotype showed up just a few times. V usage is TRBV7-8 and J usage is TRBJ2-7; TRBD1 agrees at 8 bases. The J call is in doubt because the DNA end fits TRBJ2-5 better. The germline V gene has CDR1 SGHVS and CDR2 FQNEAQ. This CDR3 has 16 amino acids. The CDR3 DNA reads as TGTGCCAGCAGCCGACTCCCAGGACAGGGTTGGGAGACCCAGTACTTC. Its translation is CASSRLPGQGWETQYF.

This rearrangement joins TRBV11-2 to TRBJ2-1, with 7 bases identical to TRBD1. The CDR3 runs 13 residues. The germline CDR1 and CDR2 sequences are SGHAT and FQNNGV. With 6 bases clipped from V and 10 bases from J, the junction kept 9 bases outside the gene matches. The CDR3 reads CASSRDRVGEQFF. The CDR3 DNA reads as TGTGCCAGCAGTCGCGACAGGGTAGGCGAGCAGTTCTTC.

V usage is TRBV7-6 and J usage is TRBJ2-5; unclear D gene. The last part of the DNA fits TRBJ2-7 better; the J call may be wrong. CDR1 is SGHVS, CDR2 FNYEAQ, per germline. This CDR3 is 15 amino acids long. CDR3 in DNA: TGTGCCAGCAGCTTAGACAGCGAGAGGTCCTACGAGCAGTACTTC. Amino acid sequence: CASSLDSERSYEQYF.

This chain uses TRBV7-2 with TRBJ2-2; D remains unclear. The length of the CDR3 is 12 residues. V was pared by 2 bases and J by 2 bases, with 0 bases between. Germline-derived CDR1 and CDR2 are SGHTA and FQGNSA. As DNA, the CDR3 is TGTGCCAGCAGCTTAAACACCGGGGAGCTGTTTTTT. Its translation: CASSLNTGELFF.

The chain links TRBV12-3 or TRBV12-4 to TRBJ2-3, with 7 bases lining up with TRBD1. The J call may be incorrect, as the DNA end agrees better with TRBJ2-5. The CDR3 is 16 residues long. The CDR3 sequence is CASSQGVRRTQETQYF. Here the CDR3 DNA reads TGTGCCAGCAGCCAGGGGGTTCGCAGGACCCAAGAGACCCAGTACTTC.

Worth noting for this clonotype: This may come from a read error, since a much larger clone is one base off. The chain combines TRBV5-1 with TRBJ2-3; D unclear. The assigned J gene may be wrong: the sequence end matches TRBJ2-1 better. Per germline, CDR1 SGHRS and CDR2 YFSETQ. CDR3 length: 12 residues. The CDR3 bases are TGCGCCAGCAGCCCTGGTGGGTACGAGCAGTTCTTC. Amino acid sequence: CASSPGGYEQFF.

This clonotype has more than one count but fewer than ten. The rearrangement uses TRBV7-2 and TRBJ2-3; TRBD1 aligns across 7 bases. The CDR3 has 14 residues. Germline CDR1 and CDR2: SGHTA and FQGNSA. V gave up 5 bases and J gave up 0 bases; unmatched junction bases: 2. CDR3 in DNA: TGTGCCAGCAGCACGACAGGGAGCACAGATACGCAGTATTTT. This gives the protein CASSTTGSTDTQYF.

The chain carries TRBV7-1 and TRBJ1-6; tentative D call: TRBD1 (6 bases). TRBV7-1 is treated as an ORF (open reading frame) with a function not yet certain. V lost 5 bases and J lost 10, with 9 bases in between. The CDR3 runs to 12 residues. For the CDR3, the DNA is TGTGCCAGCAGCCGAGGGACATCACCCCTCCACTTT. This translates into CASSRGTSPLHF.

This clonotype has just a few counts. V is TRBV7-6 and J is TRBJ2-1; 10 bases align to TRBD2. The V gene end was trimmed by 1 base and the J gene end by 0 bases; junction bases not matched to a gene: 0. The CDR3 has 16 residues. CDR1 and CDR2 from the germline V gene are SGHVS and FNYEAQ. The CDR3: CASSLGTSGSYNEQFF. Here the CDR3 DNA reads TGTGCCAGCAGCTTAGGGACTAGCGGCTCCTACAATGAGCAGTTCTTC.

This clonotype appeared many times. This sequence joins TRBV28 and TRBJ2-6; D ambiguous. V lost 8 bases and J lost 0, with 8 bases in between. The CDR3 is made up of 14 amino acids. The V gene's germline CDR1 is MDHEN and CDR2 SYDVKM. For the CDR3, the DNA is TGTGCCAGCCAGGCGAGCTCTGGGGCCAACGTCCTGACTTTC. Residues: CASQASSGANVLTF.

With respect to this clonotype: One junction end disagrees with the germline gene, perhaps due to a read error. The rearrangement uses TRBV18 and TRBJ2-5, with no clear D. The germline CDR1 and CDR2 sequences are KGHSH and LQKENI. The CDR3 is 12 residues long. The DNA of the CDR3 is TGTGCCAGCGCACCGGGCTTAGAGACCCAGTACTTC. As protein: CASAPGLETQYF.

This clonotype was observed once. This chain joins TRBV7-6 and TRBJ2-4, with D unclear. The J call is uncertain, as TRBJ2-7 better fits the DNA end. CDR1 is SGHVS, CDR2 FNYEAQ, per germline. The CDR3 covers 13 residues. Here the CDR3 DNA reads TGTGCCAGCAGTCCGGACGTTACCTACGAGCAGTACTTC. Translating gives CASSPDVTYEQYF.